This T cell receptor (beta chain) is from a study of T cell responses to AZD1222 COVID-19 vaccine (dated by TCRdb to the early 2020s). About the investigation overall: A total of approximately 230 trial participants underwent TCR sequencing, of whom nearly 210 received two doses of AZD1222 and about 26 received two doses of the MenACWY control vaccine. Trial participants were enrolled by age into 18-55, 56-69 and 70-plus year subgroups, with approximately 160, 26 and 62 TCR-sequenced participants respectively.

The time point label, read with the paper, signifies: about 28 days (+/-7) after the second vaccine dose. The treatment or condition label of this sample denotes: meningococcal conjugate vaccine given as trial control. Vaccinee samples came from UK trials COV001 and COV002, including a single-blind randomized controlled phase 2/3 trial of AZD1222 (ChAdOx1 nCoV-19) in healthy adults. For TCRbeta chain sequencing, PBMC samples were collected from trial participants at day 0 and at day 28 after the second dose. Notes on this clone: This receptor's antigen is unknown. Base qualities are not provided; no much larger clone lies one nucleotide away.

The CDR3 has 13 amino acids, counting the end cysteine and phenylalanine. The CDR3 DNA has 39 bases and is translated from base 1. V sheds 9 bases and J sheds 2 bases, leaving 13 bases between their ends. The germline V gene encodes CDR1 LNHDA and CDR2 SQIVND (reference sequence). Points the paper makes about the study in general: After two AZD1222 doses, both the breadth and the depth of spike-specific TCRs were significantly higher than at day 0 and than in MenACWY recipients. Conclusions about previously exposed vaccinees were limited because only six AZD1222 recipients were SARS-CoV-2 seropositive at baseline. Vaccine-associated CD4 TCRs spanned the whole spike protein, with dominant responses in regions 160-218 and 743-854. Participants were mostly white British and included more females than males, and it was suggested by the authors that clonal diversity may have been underestimated. The 56-69-year group was small, and its depth increase did not reach significance, likely because of low power. Because no day 14 peak-response samples were available, the repertoires could be characterized only after the peak T cell response. Reportedly, close to half of the unique spike-specific TCRs recognized epitopes lying outside the regions that are mutated in the B.1.351 and B.1.1.7 variants.

The CDR3 regions of human TCRbeta chains were subjected to immunosequencing. The authors processed their data as follows. Repertoire TCRs were checked for matches against a reference library of SARS-CoV-2-specific TCRs that had been generated using the MIRA antigen-specificity platform. Breadth meant the fraction of unique TCRs that were SARS-CoV-2-associated, whereas depth meant the fraction of total T cells that were SARS-CoV-2-associated. Using the MIRA data, each spike-specific TCR was mapped to the spike region that the TCR reacts to and placed in a CD4 or CD8 class. Log10-transformed breadth and depth values were compared by one-way ANOVA with Sidak's multiple comparisons tests. The immuneACCESS repertoire file appears here via TCRdb, limited to in-frame rearrangements. These files lack a portion of the clones; in checked studies, under half of the deficit traces to unresolved V genes, and the cause of the others is not known. V, J and clone size reflect that table, while D and trimming were determined from the DNA. In this sample the table shows 200,000 to 250,000 clones, around 94% of which occur a single time. 1.5% to 2% of the sample is in the top ten clones.

The sequence came from an adult who received the MenACWY meningococcal vaccine as a control. Material: peripheral blood, obtained 28 days after the second dose of the MenACWY control vaccine. The sequence links TRBV19 to TRBJ1-1; the D gene identity is not certain. Here the CDR3 is given as CASSQQVNTEAFF. The DNA sequence is TGTGCCAGCTCTCAGCAGGTAAACACTGAAGCTTTCTTT.